Sequencing of this T cell receptor beta chain was carried out in a study of cytomegalovirus exposure and HLA in healthy donors. The V and J ends lost 4 bases and 3 bases respectively, with 9 bases between them. The CDR3 sequence is 13 residues long. Germline-derived CDR1 and CDR2 are SNHLY and FYNNEI. With 60 Vbeta and 13 Jbeta primers, the PCR was carried out. Produced via immunoSEQ multiplex PCR; TCRdb's table is partial and in-frame only. The sample shows under 130,000 clones, about 79% of them seen only once. V and J are TRBV2 and TRBJ1-2; perhaps TRBD1 as D (5 bases). The specimen sequenced was PBMCs. This sequence originates from a man aged 45-60 years in good health and CMV-seropositive. The CDR3 coding sequence is TGTGCCAGCAGTGCTGGGGGGGACTATGGCTACACCTTC. This translates into CASSAGGDYGYTF.